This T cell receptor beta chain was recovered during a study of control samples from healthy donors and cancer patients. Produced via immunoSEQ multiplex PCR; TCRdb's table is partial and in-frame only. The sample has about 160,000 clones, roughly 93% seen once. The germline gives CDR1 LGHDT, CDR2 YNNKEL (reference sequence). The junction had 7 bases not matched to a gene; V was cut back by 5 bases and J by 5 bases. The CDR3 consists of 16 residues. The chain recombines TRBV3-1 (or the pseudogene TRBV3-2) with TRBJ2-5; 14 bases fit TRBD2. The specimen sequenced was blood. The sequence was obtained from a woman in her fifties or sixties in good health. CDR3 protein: CASSSGTSGGSETQYF. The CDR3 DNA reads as TGTGCCAGCAGCTCCGGGACTAGCGGGGGTTCTGAGACCCAGTACTTC.